Each of the 13 T cell receptor beta chains below was sequenced from the same sample in a study of blood T cell repertoires in COVID-19. Clones were sequenced by immunoSEQ multiplex PCR, and TCRdb holds only the in-frame ones, with some missing. The data contain about 87,000 clones, around nine tenths of them seen just once; the ten biggest clones take up over 8.5%. The sample consisted of peripheral blood. The receptors come from a man at least 80 years old with acute or convalescent COVID-19.

The chain joins TRBV5-6 to TRBJ1-2; weak D call: TRBD1 (5 bases). Germline CDR1 is SGHDT and CDR2 is YYEEEE. The CDR3 runs to 13 residues. Trimming shortened V by 0 bases and J by 6 bases, and 9 bases separated the two germline ends. The CDR3 spells CASSLEGRNGYTF. The CDR3 DNA is TGTGCCAGCAGCTTGGAGGGGCGGAATGGCTACACCTTC.

The chain carries TRBV5-1 and TRBJ1-6; D gene uncertain. This CDR3 is built from 12 residues. Trimming cost V 2 bases and J 6 bases, with 3 bases left between them. The germline V gene has CDR1 SGHRS and CDR2 YFSETQ. CDR3 sequence: CASSFLNSPLHF. In DNA form, the CDR3 reads TGCGCCAGCAGCTTCCTTAATTCACCCCTCCACTTT. The whole variable domain, remainder taken from reference TRBV5-1 and TRBJ1-6, is KAGVTQTPRYLIKTRGQQVTLSCSPISGHRSVSWYQQTPGQGLQFLFEYFSETQRNKGNFPGRFSGRQFSNSRSEMNVSTLELGDSALYLCASSFLNSPLHFGNGTRLTVT.

The chain is built from TRBV25-1 and TRBJ1-2, with D tentatively TRBD1 (6 bases). Germline V gene sequence: CDR1 MGHDK, CDR2 SYGVNS. This CDR3 has 13 amino acids. The germline V and J ends were trimmed by 2 bases and 10 bases, with 14 bases remaining between them. For the CDR3, the DNA is TGTGCCAGCAGTGAACAGGGGATTGGAACCTACACCTTC. Translation: CASSEQGIGTYTF.

The chain combines TRBV12-3 or TRBV12-4 with TRBJ2-7, with D hard to call. The V end was cut by 3 bases, the J end by 5 bases, with 5 bases between. The CDR3 is 11 amino acids. The DNA of the CDR3 is TGTGCCAGCAGTTTCCGTGACGAGCAGTACTTC. The encoded protein is CASSFRDEQYF.

V gene TRBV20-1 combines with J gene TRBJ1-2; D uncertain. The V gene's germline CDR1 is DFQATT and CDR2 SNEGSKA (reference sequence). The CDR3 covers 13 residues. Trimming cost V 3 bases and J 2 bases, with 10 bases left between them. CDR3 nucleotides: TGCAGTGCTAGTGGGTCTGGCAACTATGGCTACACCTTC. Protein product: CSASGSGNYGYTF.

The chain carries TRBV6-1 and TRBJ2-6; no firm D call. Germline loops: CDR1 MNHNS, CDR2 SASEGT. The CDR3 runs to 15 residues. The V end was cut by 2 bases, the J end by 0 bases, with 5 bases between. CDR3 loop: CASSEQASGANVLTF. CDR3 DNA sequence: TGTGCCAGCAGTGAACAGGCCTCTGGGGCCAACGTCCTGACTTTC.

The V call is TRBV11-2, the J call TRBJ2-2; 10 bases agree with TRBD1. The ends lost 5 bases at V and 6 bases at J; junction bases unmatched: 3. This CDR3 has 14 amino acids. Germline V CDR1 and CDR2: SGHAT, FQNNGV. DNA for the CDR3: TGTGCCAGCAGCCTGGGACAGGGGTCCGGGGAGCTGTTTTTT. Protein product: CASSLGQGSGELFF.

CDR3 nucleotides: TGTGCCAGCAGTGCGAGTCAGCCCCAGCATTTT. Its translation is CASSASQPQHF. The gene calls are TRBV28 and TRBJ1-5; no clear D. CDR3 length: 11 amino acids. V lost 5 bases to trimming and J lost 6 bases, with 5 bases between them. Germline V gives CDR1 MDHEN, CDR2 SYDVKM.

V is TRBV27 and J is TRBJ1-5; D might be TRBD1 (5 bases). V was clipped by 3 bases and J by 9 bases, with 12 bases between them. Germline V lookup: CDR1 MNHEY, CDR2 SMNVEV (reference sequence). The CDR3 covers 13 residues. The DNA of the CDR3 is TGTGCCAGCAGTTTGGGCAGGGAATCGCCCCAGCATTTT. Protein product: CASSLGRESPQHF.

This clone was observed once. The chain is built from TRBV7-9 and TRBJ1-2, with D tentatively TRBD1 (6 bases). CDR3 length: 16 residues. Trimming took 5 bases from V and 4 from J, leaving 20 bases between them. Germline values: CDR1 SEHNR, CDR2 FQNEAQ (reference sequence). The CDR3 here is CASSQLPGAGVYGYTF. CDR3 bases: TGTGCCAGCAGCCAACTACCGGGGGCGGGGGTCTATGGCTACACCTTC.

V gene TRBV7-2 combines with J gene TRBJ2-7, with TRBD1 as a possible D gene (5 bases). Trimming took 1 base from V and 3 from J, leaving 10 bases between them. The CDR3 covers 14 residues. Per germline, CDR1 SGHTA and CDR2 FQGNSA. The CDR3 sequence is CASSLGPGYYEQYF. For the CDR3, the DNA is TGTGCCAGCAGCTTAGGTCCAGGGTACTACGAGCAGTACTTC.

This clone was found a few times. This rearrangement joins TRBV28 to TRBJ2-7; 9 nucleotides match TRBD2. With V trimmed by 5 bases and J by 1 base, 12 bases remained unmatched. This CDR3 comprises 17 residues. Per germline, CDR1 MDHEN and CDR2 SYDVKM. CDR3 sequence (DNA): TGTGCCAGCAGTCTCGTGGGGCTAGCGGGGTGGTCCTACGAGCAGTACTTC. Encoded protein: CASSLVGLAGWSYEQYF.

This sequence joins TRBV11-1 and TRBJ2-7; D remains unclear. The CDR3 length is 12 residues. Germline-derived CDR1 and CDR2 are SGHAT and FQDESV (reference sequence). The V gene lost 3 bases and the J gene lost 3 bases, with 6 bases spanning the gap. CDR3 amino acids: CASSFAGYEQYF. CDR3 nucleotides: TGTGCCAGCAGCTTTGCCGGCTACGAGCAGTACTTC.